This T cell receptor (beta chain) was sequenced for a study of cytomegalovirus exposure and HLA in healthy donors. Study-wide points: In an earlier analysis, productive rearrangement rates for most beta V segments clustered near 87% or 30%.

Comments on this clone: The target antigen is unknown.

CDR1 is MDHEN and CDR2 is SYDVKM in the germline V gene. Trimming removed 8 bases from V and 7 bases from J, with 18 bases in between. CDR3 length: 14 residues. Primers for the PCR totalled 60 Vbeta and 13 Jbeta. Only in-frame clones appear in the TCRdb table, and some are missing; sequencing was by immunoSEQ multiplex PCR. The sample includes roughly 150,000 clones, approximately 82% of them seen just once. The rearrangement uses TRBV28 and TRBJ1-5; unclear D gene. What was sequenced was PBMCs. The TCR sequence derives from a young man in good health and CMV-seropositive. The CDR3 is CASQPDLKLQPQHF. CDR3 bases: TGTGCCAGCCAACCCGACTTGAAACTGCAGCCCCAGCATTTT.